This T cell receptor (beta chain) was recovered during a study of PD-1 blockade in classical Hodgkin lymphoma. The study, taken as a whole, reports: Undefined causes, possibly disease activity or prior therapy, underlie the repertoire differences.

As to time point: cycle 4 day 1 (C4D1), after five to seven weeks of nivolumab. Every patient had relapsed following autologous stem cell transplantation, and cohorts differed in brentuximab vedotin exposure. The CD4+ T cells used were purified from thawed PBMCs through magnetic negative selection. Here immunoSEQ multiplex PCR was the method, and the copy in TCRdb shows in-frame clones only, minus some. Of about 12,000 clones listed, roughly 90% are singletons. About this clone: Its specificity is not known.

The CDR3 length is 16 residues. The genes are TRBV21-1 and TRBJ2-1; TRBD2, the table's D call, was not compared with the DNA. TRBV21-1 is termed a pseudogene. The starting material was CD4+ T cells from blood, obtained before the fourth cycle of nivolumab. The origin of this receptor is a human donor with classical Hodgkin lymphoma. CDR3 sequence: CASSKERAGPYNEQFF. The CDR3 DNA reads as TGTGCCAGCAGCAAAGAGCGGGCAGGACCCTACAATGAGCAGTTCTTC.